This T cell receptor (beta chain) was profiled in a study of cytomegalovirus exposure and HLA in healthy donors. Study as a whole: In a previous analysis, 117 million unique TCR beta sequences were found from roughly 200 million T cells. Study outcomes and limitations: Previously analyzed data showed that most TCR beta V segments were productive at a frequency of about 87% or about 30%. Follow-up analysis found HLA locus-dependent TCR association rates, highest for DRB1 and lowest for HLA-C.

The CDR3 spans 14 residues. Germline-derived CDR1 and CDR2 are SGHRS and YFSETQ. Trimming pared 0 bases from V and 3 bases from J, leaving 8 bases between. Primers included in the PCR were 60 Vbeta and 13 Jbeta primers. Measured with immunoSEQ multiplex PCR; TCRdb has only the in-frame clones, and not every one. The table shows about 93,000 clones, with approximately 68% occurring only once. As to this clone: The antigen remains undetermined.

Sequencing used PBMCs. V is TRBV5-1 and J is TRBJ2-3, with D perhaps TRBD1 (5 bases). This receptor was obtained from a boy between 10 and 17 years old in good health and CMV-seropositive. CDR3 sequence: CASSLAGPTDTQYF. DNA for the CDR3: TGCGCCAGCAGCTTGGCAGGGCCTACAGATACGCAGTATTTT.